In its sample, the clone carrying this T cell receptor (beta chain) was seen a few times. The antigen remains undetermined. Pregnant or lactating patients were excluded, as were those with uncontrolled infection or other autoimmune disease. This sample was taken from a study of T cells in Graves' hyperthyroidism and ophthalmopathy. Germline CDR1 MGHRA, CDR2 YSYEKL. The CDR3 has 15 amino acids. Trimming left V 1 base short and J 2 bases short, with 12 bases between. Regarding the study as a whole: Most clonotypes expanded in thyroid above 0.001 were likewise present in blood. In the analysis, a 13 V-J model separated ophthalmopathy from stable hyperthyroidism.

From RNA transcripts, TCR beta CDR3 regions were amplified. HTBI primers were used for first-round RT-PCR of the TCR CDR3. TCRdb redid the calling of the multiplex PCR reads with MiXCR, one entry per CDR3 protein. The data hold 390,000 or so distinct CDR3 sequences, with around 15% observed a single time. This clonotype originated in a man aged 18 to 30 with Graves' ophthalmopathy. The V gene is TRBV4-1, the J gene TRBJ2-7; no reliable D call. The material sequenced was blood. The CDR3 region is CASSQGTGSPYEQYF. The DNA for the CDR3 is TGCGCCAGCAGCCAAGGGACGGGTTCCCCCTACGAGCAGTACTTC.